The 29 T cell receptor beta chains reported below all come from one sample, sequenced in a study of T cells expressing NK-cell markers (dated by TCRdb to 2018 to 2021). The library was made by 5' RACE. The sequencer was an Illumina HiSeq 2000. After reprocessing by TCRdb, each CDR3 protein sequence is one entry, and no DNA is given. The table kept for this sample lists over 250,000 distinct CDR3 sequences. The ten most abundant clones make up around 3.9% of the sample. The sequenced material came from blood T cells: a sorted CD56 or NKG2C T cell subset, CD4+ or CD8+ T cells, or bulk PBMC T cells (not recorded which). Receptors originate from a woman aged 18-70 years in good health.

The chain couples TRBV6-5 to TRBJ2-1; TCRdb outputs TRBD2, but without DNA this stays unchecked. CDR3 length equals 17 residues. Germline CDR1 and CDR2: MNHEY and SVGAGI. The CDR3 here is CASSYSSGGAGYNEQFF.

The chain combines TRBV29-1 with TRBJ2-1. CDR1 SQVTM and CDR2 ANQGSEA come from the germline V gene. CDR3 size: 15 residues. CDR3 in amino acids: CSVLSSESSYNEQFF.

The J gene is TRBJ1-6, the V gene TRBV3-1; TCRdb names TRBD1, which stays unverified in the absence of DNA. This CDR3 has 15 residues. The germline CDR1 and CDR2 sequences are LGHDT and YNNKEL (reference sequence). The CDR3 spells CATWDREGRNSPLHF. Filled out from reference TRBV3-1 and TRBJ1-6, the complete variable domain reads DTAVSQTPKYLVTQMGNDKSIKCEQNLGHDTMYWYKQDSKKFLKIMFSYNNKELIINETVPNRFSPKSPDKAHLNLHINSLELGDSAVYFCATWDREGRNSPLHFGNGTRLTVT.

The chain links TRBV11-2 to TRBJ2-5; absent DNA, TCRdb's TRBD1 call cannot be checked. Germline assignment: CDR1 SGHAT and CDR2 FQNNGV. This CDR3 has 14 amino acids. The CDR3: CASAGRGQRETQYF.

The chain has TRBV18 and TRBJ1-1; the TCRdb call, TRBD1, lacks DNA for checking. Germline V gives CDR1 KGHSH, CDR2 LQKENI. The CDR3 extends over 15 amino acids. CDR3 region: CASSGQGARNTEAFF.

The chain combines TRBV12-3 or TRBV12-4 with TRBJ1-5; TCRdb names TRBD1, which stays unverified in the absence of DNA. The CDR3 has 16 amino acids. CDR3 sequence: CASSLALGGGNQPQHF.

The chain recombines TRBV2 with TRBJ2-1. Germline CDR1 is SNHLY and CDR2 is FYNNEI. The CDR3 covers 13 residues. The CDR3 reads CASSVDSNNEQFF. The full variable domain, its missing parts supplied by reference TRBV2 and TRBJ2-1, is EPEVTQTPSHQVTQMGQEVILRCVPISNHLYFYWYRQILGQKVEFLVSFYNNEISEKSEIFDDQFSVERPDGSNFTLKIRSTKLEDSAMYFCASSVDSNNEQFFGPGTRLTVL.

The rearrangement joins TRBV20-1 to TRBJ2-1; TCRdb indicates TRBD2, and absent DNA this call remains unverified. The germline gives CDR1 DFQATT, CDR2 SNEGSKA (reference sequence). The CDR3 length is 14 residues. CDR3 in amino acids: CSARGEDKYNEQFF.

V and J are TRBV3-1 and TRBJ1-6; TCRdb indicates TRBD1, and absent DNA this call remains unverified. The CDR3 is 14 residues long. Germline values: CDR1 LGHDT, CDR2 YNNKEL (reference sequence). CDR3 loop: CASNWGQGLSPLHF.

V is TRBV20-1 and J is TRBJ2-4. Germline V CDR1 and CDR2: DFQATT, SNEGSKA (reference sequence). CDR3 length equals 11 residues. CDR3 sequence reads: CSASAKNIQYF.

This chain connects TRBV14 to TRBJ2-3. There are 15 residues in the CDR3. CDR1 is SGHDN, CDR2 FVKESK, per germline. The CDR3 sequence is CASSQETLRTDTQYF.

The chain recombines TRBV3-1 with TRBJ1-1. The germline V gene has CDR1 LGHDT and CDR2 YNNKEL (reference sequence). This CDR3 is 15 amino acids long. The CDR3 sequence is CASSQGFAKGTEAFF.

V and J are TRBV4-2 and TRBJ1-3; TCRdb outputs TRBD1, but without DNA this stays unchecked. Germline V gene data show CDR1 as LGHNA and CDR2 as YNFKEQ. The CDR3 is 17 amino acids. The CDR3 loop is CASSQAGQGKSGNTIYF.

The V call is TRBV20-1, the J call TRBJ2-1; the TCRdb D gene call, TRBD1, has no DNA to confirm it. Germline lookup yields CDR1 DFQATT and CDR2 SNEGSKA (reference sequence). This CDR3 region has 15 residues. The CDR3 loop is CSAKAWGDHADEQFF.

J is TRBJ1-3 and V is TRBV12-3 or TRBV12-4; with no DNA, the TCRdb D assignment of TRBD1 cannot be verified. The length of the CDR3 is 14 residues. The CDR3 sequence: CASSLGTGANTIYF.

The chain employs TRBV4-3 and TRBJ2-3; the D call from TCRdb, TRBD1, cannot be confirmed without DNA. The germline CDR1 and CDR2 sequences are LGHNA and YSLEER. This CDR3 has 18 amino acids. CDR3 protein: CASSQDAMTGSRTDTQYF.

The chain is built from TRBV3-1 and TRBJ2-4; TCRdb lists TRBD1, though no DNA is available to test this call. The germline CDR1 and CDR2 sequences are LGHDT and YNNKEL (reference sequence). The CDR3 has 14 residues. The CDR3 spells CASSQMGLGNIQYF. Using reference TRBV3-1 and TRBJ2-4 for the parts outside the CDR3, the full variable domain is DTAVSQTPKYLVTQMGNDKSIKCEQNLGHDTMYWYKQDSKKFLKIMFSYNNKELIINETVPNRFSPKSPDKAHLNLHINSLELGDSAVYFCASSQMGLGNIQYFGAGTRLSVL.

The chain combines TRBV7-3 with TRBJ2-3; TCRdb selects TRBD1, and the lack of DNA leaves this call unchecked. CDR3 length equals 15 residues. Germline-derived CDR1 and CDR2 are SGHTA and FQGTGA. The CDR3 protein is CASSLAGLVADTQYF.

V usage is TRBV6-1 and J usage is TRBJ2-2; absent DNA, TCRdb's TRBD2 call cannot be checked. The CDR3 length is 14 residues. Germline V gene data show CDR1 as MNHNS and CDR2 as SASEGT. CDR3 amino acids: CASNRLGRDGELFF.

The chain joins TRBV7-3 to TRBJ2-2; TCRdb lists TRBD1, though no DNA is available to test this call. Germline CDR1 SGHTA, CDR2 FQGTGA. The CDR3 covers 14 residues. The CDR3 here is CASSLGLPPGELFF.

The chain links TRBV20-1 to TRBJ2-7; absent DNA, TCRdb's TRBD2 call cannot be checked. The length of the CDR3 is 15 residues. CDR1 and CDR2 (germline): DFQATT, SNEGSKA (reference sequence). The CDR3 here is CSARGLAGVNYEQYF.

This chain uses TRBV6-2 or TRBV6-3 with TRBJ2-3; lacking DNA, the TRBD1 call made by TCRdb goes unchecked. The CDR3 has 14 residues. Germline CDR1 reads MNHEY; CDR2 reads SVGEGT. This chain's CDR3 is CAASTVTITDTQYF.

This CDR3 reads CASSQVGGREEKLFF. The chain combines TRBV4-3 with TRBJ1-4; without DNA, the TCRdb call of TRBD1 cannot be checked. The germline gives CDR1 LGHNA, CDR2 YSLEER. The CDR3 is 15 amino acids.

The V and J genes are TRBV2 and TRBJ2-1; TCRdb's D call, TRBD1, is unchecked because there is no DNA. Germline lookup yields CDR1 SNHLY and CDR2 FYNNEI. The CDR3 runs to 16 residues. The CDR3 loop reads CASNPPGGSSYNEQFF. Filled out from reference TRBV2 and TRBJ2-1, the complete variable domain reads EPEVTQTPSHQVTQMGQEVILRCVPISNHLYFYWYRQILGQKVEFLVSFYNNEISEKSEIFDDQFSVERPDGSNFTLKIRSTKLEDSAMYFCASNPPGGSSYNEQFFGPGTRLTVL.

The gene calls are TRBV12-3 or TRBV12-4 and TRBJ2-2; TCRdb's D gene call, TRBD1, goes unchecked for lack of DNA. The length of the CDR3 is 14 residues. The CDR3 protein is CASGRTGGFGELFF.

The rearrangement joins TRBV5-1 to TRBJ1-2. Per germline, CDR1 SGHRS and CDR2 YFSETQ. The CDR3 has 14 amino acids. Here the CDR3 reads CASSLRTENYGYTF.

The chain joins TRBV20-1 to TRBJ1-3; TCRdb names TRBD1, which stays unverified in the absence of DNA. This CDR3 has 13 amino acids. Germline V lookup: CDR1 DFQATT, CDR2 SNEGSKA (reference sequence). This CDR3 is CSASRTGGNTIYF.

This CDR3 is CASSLRLAGRIYNEQFF. The J gene is TRBJ2-1, the V gene TRBV7-2; as DNA is missing, the TRBD2 call by TCRdb cannot be tested. Germline loops: CDR1 SGHTA, CDR2 FQGNSA. The CDR3 is 17 residues long.

The genes are TRBV4-3 and TRBJ2-4; TCRdb lists TRBD2, though no DNA is available to test this call. Germline CDR1 and CDR2: LGHNA and YSLEER. The CDR3 consists of 15 residues. CDR3 loop: CASSQDLGGRNIQYF.